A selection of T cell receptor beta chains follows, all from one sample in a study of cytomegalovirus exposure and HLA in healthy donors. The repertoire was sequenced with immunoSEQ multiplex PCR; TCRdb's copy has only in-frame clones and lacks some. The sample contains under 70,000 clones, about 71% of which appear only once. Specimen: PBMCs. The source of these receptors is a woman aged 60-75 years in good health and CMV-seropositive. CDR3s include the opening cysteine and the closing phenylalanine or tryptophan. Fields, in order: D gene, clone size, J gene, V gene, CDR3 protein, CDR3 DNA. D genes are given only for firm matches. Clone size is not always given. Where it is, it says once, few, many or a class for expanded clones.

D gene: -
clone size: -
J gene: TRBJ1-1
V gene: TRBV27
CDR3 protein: CASSPILSVTEAFF
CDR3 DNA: TGTGCCAGCAGTCCTATCTTATCGGTCACTGAAGCTTTCTTT

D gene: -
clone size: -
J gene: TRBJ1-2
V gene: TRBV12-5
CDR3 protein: CASVPDSAYGYTF
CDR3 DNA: TGTGCTAGTGTTCCGGACAGCGCGTATGGCTACACCTTC

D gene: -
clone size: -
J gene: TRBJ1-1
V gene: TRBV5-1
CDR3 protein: CASSSLRQDTEAFF
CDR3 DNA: TGCGCCAGCAGCTCCCTACGGCAGGACACTGAAGCTTTCTTT

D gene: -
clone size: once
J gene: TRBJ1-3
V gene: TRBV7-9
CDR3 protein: CSSSLDQGGTNTIYF
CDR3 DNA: TGTTCCAGCAGCTTAGACCAGGGAGGGACAAACACCATATATTTT

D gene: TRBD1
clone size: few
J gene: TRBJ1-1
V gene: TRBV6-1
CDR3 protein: CASSKTGGGTEAFF
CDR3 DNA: TGTGCCAGCAGTAAAACAGGGGGGGGCACTGAAGCTTTCTTT

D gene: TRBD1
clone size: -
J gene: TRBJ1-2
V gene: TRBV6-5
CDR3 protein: CASTSGGQGYTF
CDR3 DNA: TGTGCCAGCACATCAGGGGGGCAAGGCTACACCTTC

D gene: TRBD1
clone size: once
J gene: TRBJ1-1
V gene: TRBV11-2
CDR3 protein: CASTWTGGMGTEAFF
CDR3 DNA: TGTGCCAGCACTTGGACAGGGGGGATGGGCACTGAAGCTTTCTTT

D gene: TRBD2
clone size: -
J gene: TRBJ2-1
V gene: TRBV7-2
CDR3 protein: CASSSTGLAGGLSEQFF
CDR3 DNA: TGTGCCAGCAGCTCAACCGGGTTGGCGGGGGGGCTTAGTGAGCAGTTCTTC

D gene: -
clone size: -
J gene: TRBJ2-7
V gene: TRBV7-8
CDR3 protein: CASSLYYEQYF
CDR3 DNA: TGTGCCAGCAGCTTATACTACGAGCAGTACTTC

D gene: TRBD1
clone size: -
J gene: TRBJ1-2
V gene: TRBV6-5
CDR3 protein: CASSYSIGTGVGYTF
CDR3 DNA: TGTGCCAGCAGTTACTCTATCGGGACAGGGGTTGGCTACACCTTC

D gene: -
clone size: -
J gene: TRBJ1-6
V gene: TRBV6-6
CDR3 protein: CASSYLEDSPLHF
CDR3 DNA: TGTGCCAGCAGTTATCTCGAGGATTCACCCCTCCACTTT

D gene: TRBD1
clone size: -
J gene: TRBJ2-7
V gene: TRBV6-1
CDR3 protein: CASSGRDRGSPYEQYF
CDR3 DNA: TGTGCCAGCAGTGGGAGGGACAGGGGATCCCCCTACGAGCAGTACTTC

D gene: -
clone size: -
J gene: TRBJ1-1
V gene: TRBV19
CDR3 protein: CATSLGGARLGAFF
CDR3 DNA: TGTGCCACCTCCCTAGGGGGGGCGAGGCTTGGAGCTTTCTTT

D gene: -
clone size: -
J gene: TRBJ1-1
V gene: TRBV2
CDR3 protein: CASKIQGNTEAFF
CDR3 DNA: TGTGCCAGCAAGATTCAGGGGAACACTGAAGCTTTCTTT

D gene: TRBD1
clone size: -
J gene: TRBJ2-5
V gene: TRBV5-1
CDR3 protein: CASSLEGQGVGETQYF
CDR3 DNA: TGCGCCAGCAGCTTGGAGGGGCAGGGGGTAGGAGAGACCCAGTACTTC

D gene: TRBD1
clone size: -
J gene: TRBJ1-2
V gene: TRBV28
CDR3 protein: CASSQEGANGYTF
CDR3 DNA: TGTGCCAGCAGTCAAGAGGGGGCGAATGGCTACACCTTC

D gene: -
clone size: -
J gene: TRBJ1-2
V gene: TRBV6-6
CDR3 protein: CATSGDGYTF
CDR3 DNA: TGTGCCACGTCAGGGGATGGCTACACCTTC

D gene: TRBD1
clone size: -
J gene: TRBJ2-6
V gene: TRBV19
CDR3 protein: CASNRNRGPGANVLTF
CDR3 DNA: TGTGCCAGTAACAGGAACAGGGGCCCTGGGGCCAACGTCCTGACTTTC

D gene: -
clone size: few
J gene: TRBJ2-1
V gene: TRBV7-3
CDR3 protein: CASSLTGTPSYNEQFF
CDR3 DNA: TGTGCCAGCAGCCTCACCGGGACTCCATCCTACAATGAGCAGTTCTTC

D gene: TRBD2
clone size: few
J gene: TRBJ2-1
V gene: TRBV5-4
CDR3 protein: CASSSPHAGGPYNEQFF
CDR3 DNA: TGTGCCAGCAGCTCCCCGCACGCGGGGGGGCCATACAATGAGCAGTTCTTC

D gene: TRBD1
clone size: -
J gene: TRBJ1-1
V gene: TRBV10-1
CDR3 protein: CASSKGQGRTEAFF
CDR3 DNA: TGCGCCAGCAGCAAAGGACAGGGGAGGACTGAAGCTTTCTTT

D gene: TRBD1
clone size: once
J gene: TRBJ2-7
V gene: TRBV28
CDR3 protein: CASSPQDRVGHEQYF
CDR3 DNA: TGTGCCAGCAGCCCGCAAGACAGGGTCGGCCACGAGCAGTACTTC

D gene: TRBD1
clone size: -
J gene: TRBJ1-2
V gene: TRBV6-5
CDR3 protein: CASSIDRGQLGYTF
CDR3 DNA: TGTGCCAGCAGTATCGACAGGGGGCAGTTGGGCTACACCTTC

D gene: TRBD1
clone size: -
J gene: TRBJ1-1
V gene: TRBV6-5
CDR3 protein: CASSSWTGGTEAFF
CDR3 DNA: TGTGCCAGCAGTTCCTGGACAGGTGGGACTGAAGCTTTCTTT

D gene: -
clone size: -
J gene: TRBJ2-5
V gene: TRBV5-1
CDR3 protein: CASSLVGTGGETQYF
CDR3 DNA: TGCGCCAGCAGCTTGGTAGGTACAGGCGGAGAGACCCAGTACTTC

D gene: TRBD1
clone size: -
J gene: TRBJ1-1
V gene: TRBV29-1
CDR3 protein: CSALQGAGTEAFF
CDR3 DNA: TGCAGCGCCCTACAGGGGGCGGGGACTGAAGCTTTCTTT

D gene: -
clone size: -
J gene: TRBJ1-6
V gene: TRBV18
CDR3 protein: CASSPYVSGEGSPLHF
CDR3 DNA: TGTGCCAGCTCACCTTATGTTTCAGGGGAAGGTTCACCCCTCCACTTT

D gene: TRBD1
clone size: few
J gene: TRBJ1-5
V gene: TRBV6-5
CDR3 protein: CASSTGTGNQPQHF
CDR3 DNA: TGTGCCAGCAGTACCGGGACAGGGAATCAGCCCCAGCATTTT

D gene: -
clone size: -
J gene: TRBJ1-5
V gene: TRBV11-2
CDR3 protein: CASSFGASSNQPQHF
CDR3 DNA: TGTGCCAGCAGCTTTGGTGCGTCTAGCAATCAGCCCCAGCATTTT

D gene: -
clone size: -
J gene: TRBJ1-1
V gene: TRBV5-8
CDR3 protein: CASSQGGTREAFF
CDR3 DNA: TGTGCCAGCAGCCAAGGAGGGACTCGCGAAGCTTTCTTT

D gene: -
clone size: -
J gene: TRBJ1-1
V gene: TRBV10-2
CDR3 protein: CASGRGKVTEAFF
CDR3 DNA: TGCGCCAGCGGTAGGGGTAAGGTCACTGAAGCTTTCTTT